This TCR beta chain was profiled in a study of cytomegalovirus exposure and HLA in healthy donors. This CDR3 comprises 14 residues. Germline V CDR1 and CDR2: MNHEY, SVGAGI. J lost 2 bases, V lost 6 bases, and 4 bases had no gene match. The PCR ran on 60 Vbeta and 13 Jbeta primers. Measured with immunoSEQ multiplex PCR; TCRdb has only the in-frame clones, and not every one. Of more than 150,000 clones detected, 82% appear once; the ten largest clones hold less than 2%. Details on this clone: This sample includes further DNA sequences coding for the same CDR3.

Sequencing input: PBMCs. The rearrangement joins TRBV6-5 to TRBJ1-5, with 7 bases identical to TRBD1. The origin of this receptor is a man aged 35-49 years in good health and CMV-seronegative. CDR3 residues: CASSRQGGNQPQHF. DNA for the CDR3: TGTGCCAGCAGCCGACAGGGCGGCAATCAGCCCCAGCATTTT.